This T cell receptor beta chain was identified in a study of blood T cell repertoires in COVID-19. About the research overall: The origin of the acute and convalescent COVID-19 samples was the United States, Italy and Spain. T cells, B-cell-depleted T cells, or PBMCs supplied cDNA or gDNA.

In the study's own analysis: Estimation of nucleated cell counts was performed using reference gene primer amplification. The data were produced by immunoSEQ multiplex PCR, yet TCRdb's version contains in-frame clones alone and is incomplete. D and trimming were read from the DNA, whereas the V and J calls and clone size are those reported in that table. The table shows roughly 250,000 clones, with 84% occurring only once. Looked up from germline, CDR1 is KGHSY and CDR2 is FQNENV. The CDR3 covers 18 residues. The V and J ends lost 0 bases and 0 bases, in that order; junction bases with no gene match: 7.

The clonotype comes from a man in his fifties with acute or convalescent COVID-19. Sequenced input: peripheral blood. The chain has TRBV16 and TRBJ2-1; 8 bases are a match to TRBD1. The CDR3 DNA sequence: TGTGCCAGCAGCCAATCGATAGTGGGACAGGACTCCTACAATGAGCAGTTCTTC. Its protein is CASSQSIVGQDSYNEQFF.